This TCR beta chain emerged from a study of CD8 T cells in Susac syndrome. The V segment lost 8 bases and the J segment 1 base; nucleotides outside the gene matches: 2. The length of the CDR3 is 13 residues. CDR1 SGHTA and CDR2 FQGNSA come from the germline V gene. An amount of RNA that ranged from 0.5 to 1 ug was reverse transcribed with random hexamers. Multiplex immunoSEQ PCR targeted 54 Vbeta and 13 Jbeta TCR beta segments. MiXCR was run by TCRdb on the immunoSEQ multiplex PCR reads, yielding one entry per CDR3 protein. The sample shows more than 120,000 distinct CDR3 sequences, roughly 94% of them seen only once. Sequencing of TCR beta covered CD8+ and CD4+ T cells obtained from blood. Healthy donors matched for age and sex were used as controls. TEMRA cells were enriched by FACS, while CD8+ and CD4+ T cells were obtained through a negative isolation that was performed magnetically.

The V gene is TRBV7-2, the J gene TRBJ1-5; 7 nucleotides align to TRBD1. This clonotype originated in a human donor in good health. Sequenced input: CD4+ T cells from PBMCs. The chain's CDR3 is CASADRSNQPQHF. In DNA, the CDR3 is TGTGCCAGCGCGGACAGGAGCAATCAGCCCCAGCATTTT.